The 2 T cell receptor beta chains below were found in one sample sequenced in a study of T-cell memory formation after mild COVID-19. TCRdb fed the 5' RACE reads into MiXCR, producing one record per CDR3 protein. The table has about 470,000 distinct CDR3 sequences, 18% seen once. The sequenced sample was PBMCs or a T cell subset sorted from them (not recorded which). These receptors originate from an adult woman who had mild COVID-19 (a few samples of this study predate the infection). Cell type and time point are not known.

V and J are TRBV5-1 and TRBJ2-7; the D call may be TRBD1 or TRBD2 (6 bases each). V was clipped by 5 bases and J by 4 bases, with 13 bases between them. This CDR3 comprises 13 residues. Germline CDR1 and CDR2: SGHRS and YFSETQ. The CDR3 nucleotides are TGCGCCAGCAGTCCTACAGGGAGGTACGAGCAGTACTTC. This codes for CASSPTGRYEQYF. The variable domain in full, completed from reference TRBV5-1 and TRBJ2-7, reads KAGVTQTPRYLIKTRGQQVTLSCSPISGHRSVSWYQQTPGQGLQFLFEYFSETQRNKGNFPGRFSGRQFSNSRSEMNVSTLELGDSALYLCASSPTGRYEQYFGPGTRLTVT.

This clonotype came up a few times. J is TRBJ2-3 and V is TRBV5-8; 9 positions match TRBD1. Trimming at V came to 0 bases and at J to 5 bases, leaving 7 bases not matched to a gene. CDR3 size: 16 residues. Germline lookup yields CDR1 SGHTS and CDR2 YDEGEE. CDR3 region: CASSLGTGASGDTQYF. In DNA form, the CDR3 reads TGTGCCAGCAGCTTGGGGACAGGGGCGAGTGGAGATACGCAGTATTTT.